This T cell receptor beta chain stems from a study of blood T cell repertoires in COVID-19. Turning to the study itself: The analysed material was cDNA or gDNA that came from T cells, B-cell-depleted T cells, or PBMCs.

CDR1 is GTSNPN and CDR2 is SVGIG in the germline V gene (reference sequence). Deletions cut 0 bases from V and 8 bases from J, with 16 bases between. The CDR3 totals 14 residues. Original methodology: Reference gene primer amplification gave estimated nucleated cell counts. TCRdb's copy holds only in-frame clones and misses some; the assay was immunoSEQ multiplex PCR. V and J calls and clone size follow that table, whereas D and trimming were derived from the DNA. The sample includes 45,000 to 55,000 clones, roughly 90% seen only once; the top ten take roughly 13%. J is TRBJ1-1 and V is TRBV30, with D possibly matching TRBD1 (6 bases). The TCR sequence derives from a man at least 80 years old with acute or convalescent COVID-19. The sample consisted of peripheral blood. Here the CDR3 DNA reads TGTGCCTGGAGTGTACCAGGGGCTTTAACAGAAGCTTTCTTT. It codes for CAWSVPGALTEAFF. Based on the CDR3 plus reference TRBV30 and TRBJ1-1, the full variable domain is SQTIHQWPATLVQPVGSPLSLECTVEGTSNPNLYWYRQAAGRGLQLLFYSVGIGQISSEVPQNLSASRPQDRQFILSSKKLLLSDSGFYLCAWSVPGALTEAFFGQGTRLTVV.